This T cell receptor (beta chain) derives from a study of T cell repertoires in cytomegalovirus infection. The germline CDR1 and CDR2 sequences are SGHTA and FQGTGA. Trimming removed 5 bases from V and 0 bases from J, with 8 bases in between. The CDR3 sequence is 15 residues long. MiXCR was run by TCRdb on the reads, yielding one entry per CDR3 protein. Of more than 400,000 distinct CDR3 sequences detected, around a quarter appear once; the ten largest clones hold approximately 13%. This clonotype occurred many times. Antigen: not known. Study-wide results and caveats: It was HLA-C-restricted CMV-specific TCR beta clonotypes that dominated the response ex vivo. Carriers of CMV and the relevant HLA type were discriminated by public TCR beta frequency.

The V gene is TRBV7-3, the J gene TRBJ2-6, with D hard to call. The TCR was taken from a human donor in good health (CMV status not recorded). Some clones in this sample may be carry-over from other donors' samples. Sequencing input: PBMCs. The CDR3 loop is CASSPSSSGANVLTF. The CDR3 bases are TGTGCCAGCAGCCCCAGCTCCTCTGGGGCCAACGTCCTGACTTTC.